This TCR beta chain was sequenced for a study of B cell selection in AIRE deficiency. As regards this clone: The antigen remains unidentified.

The sorted conventional CD4 T cells were gated as CD4+CD127+. The study, taken as a whole, reports: Shorter CDR3s marked shared Treg sequences, biased toward few non-templated insertions.

Repertoires were generated with immunoSEQ multiplex PCR, while TCRdb's copy carries only in-frame clones and drops some. The sample holds roughly 25,000 clones, roughly 96% seen once. CDR1 SGHTA and CDR2 FQGNSA come from the germline V gene. The V and J ends lost 2 bases and 5 bases respectively, with 10 bases between them. The CDR3 has 14 amino acids. The J gene is TRBJ1-5, the V gene TRBV7-2; no clear D gene. This TCR was sampled from a human donor with AIRE deficiency. Sequencing input: conventional CD4+ T cells sorted from PBMCs. The CDR3 sequence is CASSLMGGDQPQHF. The CDR3 region has the DNA TGTGCCAGCAGCTTAATGGGCGGGGATCAGCCCCAGCATTTT.